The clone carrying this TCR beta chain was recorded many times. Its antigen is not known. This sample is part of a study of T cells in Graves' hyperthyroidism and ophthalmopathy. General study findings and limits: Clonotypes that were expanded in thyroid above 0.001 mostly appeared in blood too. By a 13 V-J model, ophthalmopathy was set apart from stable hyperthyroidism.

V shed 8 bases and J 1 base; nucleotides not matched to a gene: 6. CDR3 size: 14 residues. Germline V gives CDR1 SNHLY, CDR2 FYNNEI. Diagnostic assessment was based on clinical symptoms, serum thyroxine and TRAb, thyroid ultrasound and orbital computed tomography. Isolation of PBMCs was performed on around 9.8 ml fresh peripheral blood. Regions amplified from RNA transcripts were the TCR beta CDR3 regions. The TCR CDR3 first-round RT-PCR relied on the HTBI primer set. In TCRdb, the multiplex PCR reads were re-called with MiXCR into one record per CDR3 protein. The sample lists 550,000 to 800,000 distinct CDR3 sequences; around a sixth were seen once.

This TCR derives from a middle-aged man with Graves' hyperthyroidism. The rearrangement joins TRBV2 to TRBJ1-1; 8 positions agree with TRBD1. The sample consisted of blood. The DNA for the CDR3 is TGTGCCAGCGTTGGACAGGGCGAGAACACTGAAGCTTTCTTT. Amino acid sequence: CASVGQGENTEAFF.